The clone carrying this T cell receptor (beta chain) turned up a few times. Its target is unknown. One entry per CDR3 protein results from TCRdb running MiXCR on the RT-PCR reads. The data contain fewer than 650,000 distinct CDR3 sequences, 10% to 15% of them singletons. This entry comes from a study of response to subunit inactivated influenza vaccine. Broader study findings: The authors suggested that few new T cells are recruited per seasonal influenza vaccination.

CDR3 length: 15 residues. Germline CDR1 SGHTA, CDR2 FQGNSA. J gave up 4 bases and V 2 bases, and 5 bases lay outside the gene matches. The input for sequencing was PBMCs from blood, taken about 40 days after vaccination. The V and J genes are TRBV7-2 and TRBJ1-2, with TRBD1 matching 9 bases. The TCR sequence derives from a man aged 50-59 years who received an inactivated influenza vaccine. The CDR3, as DNA: TGTGCCAGCAGCTTATTCACAGGGGGCGGCTATGGCTACACCTTC. Its protein product is CASSLFTGGGYGYTF. The whole variable domain, remainder taken from reference TRBV7-2 and TRBJ1-2, is GAGVSQSPSNKVTEKGKDVELRCDPISGHTALYWYRQSLGQGLEFLIYFQGNSAPDKSGLPSDRFSAERTGGSVSTLTIQRTQQEDSAVYLCASSLFTGGGYGYTFGSGTRLTVV.